Listed below are T cell receptor beta chains from one sample, sequenced in a study of T cells in Graves' hyperthyroidism and ophthalmopathy. TCRdb independently ran MiXCR on the multiplex PCR reads; one entry per CDR3 protein. The sample yields more than 350,000 distinct CDR3 sequences, 12% to 15% seen once. The sequenced sample was blood. All receptors come from a woman between 55 and 75 years old with Graves' ophthalmopathy. The CDR3 runs from the conserved cysteine through the conserved F or W. The order of the fields is J gene, clone size, V gene, D gene, CDR3 length, CDR3 protein, CDR3 DNA. The D gene is left open where the match is weak. Clone size is given for some rows only: seen once, a few or many times, or a class if the clone is expanded.

TRBJ2-6 - TRBV6-2/TRBV6-3 - 17 CASSYQGGNSGANVLTF TGTGCCAGCAGTTACCAGGGGGGAAACTCTGGGGCCAACGTCCTGACTTTC
TRBJ2-2 many TRBV28 - 17 CASSSRLRGANTGELFF TGTGCCAGCAGTTCCCGCTTGAGGGGGGCGAACACCGGGGAGCTGTTTTTT
TRBJ2-1 - TRBV24-1 - 19 CATSATRLAQGSSYNEQFF TGTGCCACCAGTGCCACCCGCCTAGCCCAGGGGAGCTCCTACAATGAGCAGTTCTTC
TRBJ2-7 many TRBV28 TRBD2 15 CASSSQAGGPYEQYF TGTGCCAGCAGTTCCCAAGCGGGAGGGCCCTACGAGCAGTACTTC
TRBJ2-7 - TRBV7-9 TRBD2 16 CASSFGTSGASYEQYF TGTGCCAGCAGCTTCGGGACTAGCGGTGCCTCCTACGAGCAGTACTTC
TRBJ1-5 few TRBV3-1 - 14 CASALGGGNQPQHF TGTGCCAGCGCCCTCGGGGGGGGAAATCAGCCCCAGCATTTT
TRBJ2-1 once TRBV5-4 TRBD1 15 CASRPGTEHINEQFF TGTGCCAGCAGGCCAGGGACAGAACATATCAATGAGCAGTTCTTC
TRBJ2-7 many TRBV3-1 - 13 CASSRSGVYEQYF TGTGCCAGCAGCCGTTCAGGGGTCTACGAGCAGTACTTC
TRBJ2-3 - TRBV7-3 - 15 CASSLAGTGADTQYF TGTGCCAGCAGCTTAGCGGGAACGGGGGCAGATACGCAGTATTTT
TRBJ2-2 - TRBV6-1 TRBD1 18 CASSETLWTGSNTGELFF TGTGCCAGCAGTGAAACACTCTGGACAGGTTCGAACACCGGGGAGCTGTTTTTT
TRBJ2-1 - TRBV9 TRBD2 15 CASKLAGGTYNEQFF TGTGCCAGCAAGTTAGCGGGAGGTACGTACAATGAGCAGTTCTTC
TRBJ2-1 few TRBV10-1 - 13 CASNLTSLGEQFF TGCGCCAGCAACCTGACTAGTTTGGGTGAGCAGTTCTTC
TRBJ1-5 many TRBV20-1 - 13 CSARGEPSEPQHF TGCAGTGCTAGGGGGGAGCCCTCAGAACCCCAGCATTTT
TRBJ1-3 - TRBV2 - 15 CASSFQVHSGNIIYF TGTGCCAGCAGCTTTCAGGTTCACTCTGGAAACATCATATATTTT
TRBJ1-2 - TRBV20-1 - 15 CSVSTPGADLKGYTF TGCAGTGTGTCTACCCCCGGGGCCGACCTCAAGGGCTACACCTTC
TRBJ2-1 few TRBV6-1 - 12 CASIGLGNEQFF TGTGCCAGCATCGGTCTTGGCAATGAGCAGTTCTTC
TRBJ1-1 many TRBV12-3/TRBV12-4 - 14 CASTESAGESEAFF TGTGCCAGCACCGAGTCGGCAGGGGAGAGTGAAGCTTTCTTT
TRBJ2-7 many TRBV18 TRBD1 12 CASSPDRAGQYF TGTGCCAGCTCACCGGACAGGGCAGGGCAGTACTTC
TRBJ2-3 - TRBV30 - 13 CAWTKTSSRTQYF TGTGCCTGGACCAAGACTAGTTCGCGTACGCAGTATTTT
TRBJ1-1 few TRBV7-3 - 13 CASSYKVNTEAFF TGTGCCAGCAGCTACAAGGTGAACACTGAAGCTTTCTTT
TRBJ2-1 - TRBV6-1 TRBD1 17 CASSPPGQEVLYNEQFF TGTGCCAGCAGTCCTCCGGGACAGGAGGTGTTGTACAATGAGCAGTTCTTC
TRBJ2-1 many TRBV7-3 TRBD1 15 CASSFGQGAGNEQFF TGTGCCAGCAGCTTCGGACAGGGGGCGGGCAATGAGCAGTTCTTC
TRBJ1-1 many TRBV3-1 - 15 CASSQAQTADTEAFF TGTGCCAGCAGCCAAGCTCAGACAGCGGACACTGAAGCTTTCTTT
TRBJ1-5 - TRBV19 - 15 CASSGGHRGNQPQHF TGTGCCAGTAGTGGGGGACACCGGGGCAATCAGCCCCAGCATTTT
TRBJ2-5 many TRBV2 - 15 CASSEGGAGLETQYF TGTGCCAGCAGTGAAGGCGGTGCAGGCCTGGAGACCCAGTACTTC
TRBJ2-1 - TRBV14 - 15 CASSLQDYSYNEQFF TGTGCCAGCAGCCTCCAGGACTACTCCTACAATGAGCAGTTCTTC
TRBJ1-2 many TRBV5-8 TRBD1 16 CASSSPGRTRGLGYTF TGTGCCAGCAGCTCCCCGGGACGAACCAGGGGGCTCGGCTACACCTTC
TRBJ1-1 many TRBV5-1 TRBD1 15 CASSRSGTENTEAFF TGCGCCAGCAGCAGATCCGGGACAGAGAACACTGAAGCTTTCTTT
TRBJ2-1 - TRBV6-9 - 12 CASSYPGQEQFF TGTGCCAGCAGTTACCCAGGGCAGGAGCAGTTCTTC
TRBJ2-7 many TRBV11-2 TRBD2 15 CASSIGALADYEQYF TGTGCCAGCAGCATTGGGGCCCTAGCGGACTACGAGCAGTACTTC
TRBJ2-7 many TRBV7-2 TRBD2 17 CASSPAGASGGPYEQYF TGTGCCAGCAGCCCCGCGGGGGCTAGCGGGGGGCCCTACGAGCAGTACTTC
TRBJ2-1 - TRBV20-1 - 15 CSARVGRGVTDEQFF TGCAGTGCTAGAGTCGGCAGGGGGGTAACGGATGAGCAGTTCTTC
TRBJ2-5 many TRBV7-3 TRBD1 15 CASSPRQGPQETQYF TGTGCCAGCAGCCCACGACAGGGCCCGCAAGAGACCCAGTACTTC
TRBJ2-5 many TRBV7-9 TRBD2 17 CASSSLGSGRSGETQYF TGTGCCAGCAGCTCCCTCGGTAGCGGGAGGTCAGGGGAGACCCAGTACTTC
TRBJ2-7 - TRBV3-1 TRBD2 16 CASSQDPGGPFYEQYF TGTGCCAGCAGCCAAGATCCGGGAGGCCCTTTTTACGAGCAGTACTTC
TRBJ2-5 many TRBV28 - 14 CASSLAGKQETQYF TGTGCCAGCAGTTTAGCGGGGAAACAAGAGACCCAGTACTTC
TRBJ1-5 - TRBV20-1 - 14 CSARGEYGNQPQHF TGCAGTGCTAGAGGGGAATATGGCAATCAGCCCCAGCATTTT
TRBJ1-5 few TRBV19 - 13 CASSQGIHQPQHF TGTGCCAGTAGTCAAGGGATCCATCAGCCCCAGCATTTT
TRBJ1-2 - TRBV7-9 - 14 CASSLALEEHGYTF TGTGCCAGCAGCTTAGCCCTAGAAGAGCATGGCTACACCTTC
TRBJ2-1 many TRBV5-1 TRBD1 14 CASSLVQGANEQFF TGCGCCAGCAGCTTGGTTCAGGGGGCAAATGAGCAGTTCTTC
TRBJ1-3 - TRBV6-2/TRBV6-3 - 16 CASSTTFGVSGNTIYF TGTGCCAGCAGTACGACTTTTGGGGTCTCTGGAAACACCATATATTTT
TRBJ2-7 - TRBV3-1 - 14 CASSLKLGSYEQYF TGTGCCAGCAGCCTCAAACTCGGCTCCTACGAGCAGTACTTC
TRBJ1-1 - TRBV7-2 - 15 CASRKNRNMDTEAFF TGTGCCAGCAGGAAGAACAGGAATATGGACACTGAAGCTTTCTTT
TRBJ1-2 few TRBV30 - 11 CAWRWIYGYTF TGTGCCTGGAGATGGATTTATGGCTACACCTTC
TRBJ2-7 many TRBV20-1 TRBD2 12 CSARDWGGEQYF TGCAGTGCTAGAGATTGGGGGGGGGAGCAGTACTTC
TRBJ2-7 - TRBV11-2 - 16 CASSLGGTPRPYEQYF TGTGCCAGCAGCTTAGGGGGCACCCCGCGACCCTACGAGCAGTACTTC
TRBJ1-2 many TRBV15 TRBD1 16 CATSRDYQGADYGYTF TGTGCCACCAGCAGAGATTATCAGGGGGCTGACTATGGCTACACCTTC
TRBJ2-2 many TRBV20-1 TRBD2 16 CSARVELAVNTGELFF TGCAGTGCTAGAGTCGAACTAGCGGTAAACACCGGGGAGCTGTTTTTT
TRBJ2-5 many TRBV24-1 - 13 CATREGARETQYF TGTGCCACCAGGGAGGGGGCTCGGGAGACCCAGTACTTC
TRBJ2-7 many TRBV6-1 - 17 CASSQLPISDAWSRQYF TGTGCCAGCAGTCAACTCCCTATATCCGACGCTTGGAGCCGGCAGTACTTC
TRBJ2-7 few TRBV18 - 15 CASSRPQASPYEQYF TGTGCCAGCTCACGACCACAGGCAAGCCCCTACGAGCAGTACTTC
TRBJ2-1 - TRBV13 TRBD2 15 CASTPRSGSNNEQFF TGTGCCAGCACCCCCAGGAGCGGGAGCAATAATGAGCAGTTCTTC
TRBJ2-5 - TRBV5-4 - 15 CASSSGGRGAETQYF TGTGCCAGCAGCTCGGGTGGGCGGGGCGCAGAGACCCAGTACTTC
TRBJ2-7 - TRBV9 TRBD2 16 CASSSRLAGVYNEQYF TGTGCCAGCAGCTCGAGACTAGCGGGAGTCTACAATGAGCAGTACTTC
TRBJ2-3 - TRBV18 TRBD2 16 CASSPGLAHRVDTQYF TGTGCCAGCTCACCAGGACTAGCGCACCGGGTGGATACGCAGTATTTT
TRBJ1-5 - TRBV6-5 - 15 CASSYSGQSDQPQHF TGTGCCAGCAGTTACTCGGGCCAGTCGGATCAGCCCCAGCATTTT